This T cell receptor beta chain comes out of a study of T cells in women clearing cervical HPV infection (dated by TCRdb to 2016 to 2019). Looking at the study overall: Cases were roughly 23 women with histologically confirmed HPV16-related CIN3 or worse, including 2 invasive cancers. The controls were about 25 women whose single incident HPV16 infection cleared within 12 months with no development of precancer or cancer. Blood from cases was collected at the visit where the lesion was first found, while blood from controls was collected once the infection could no longer be detected. Among cases, blood sampling occurred a median of around 160 days after lesion detection, with an interquartile range of roughly 85 to 210 days. Since only a few of the women had HLA typing available, the possibility that HLA type was acting as a confounder could not be ruled out. This exploratory proof-of-principle case-control study, nested within the Guanacaste HPV Natural History Study in Costa Rica, compared TCR repertoires among women with different cervical HPV16 outcomes. Cases and controls were matched on year of sample collection and on age within five years. Cases had a median age of around 32 years compared with approximately 40 for controls, and baseline characteristics showed no significant differences between the groups. The parent cohort enrolled 9,000 to 13,000 women aged 18 or older in Guanacaste, Costa Rica, in about 1992 to 1994 and followed the women for 6 to 7 years. Quality controls consisted of five blinded duplicates per group, for a total of around 60 samples made up of approximately 50 participants and roughly ten replicates. The investigation overall reported the following: The cross-sectional design could not show whether the associations came before the infection or were a result of it, and neither effector/memory subsets nor HPV-specific T cells were isolated. Random forest classifiers combining richness and V gene abundances distinguished cases from controls with an estimated AUC of just under 0.85. TCR repertoire richness was significantly higher in CIN3+ cases than in controls across sequencing depths, while evenness did not differ. TRBV6-7 relative abundance was lower in cases than in controls (around 0.11% versus 0.15%; Bonferroni P = 0.0008). Because the number of T cells per sample was unknown, the richness differences could reflect varying T-cell content rather than repertoire biology.

Every participant had a single incident cervical HPV16 infection, and prevalent HPV16 infections were excluded. Cervical HPV DNA was detected by MY09/MY11 PCR and genotyped by dot-blot hybridization. Around 15 mL of heparinized blood were centrifuged, and the buffy coat was split into aliquots, frozen at -30 degrees C, and then kept at -80 degrees C. Genomic DNA was extracted from buffy coat specimens using QIAGEN kits. The CDR3 goes from the cysteine to the phenylalanine over 14 residues. Part of the CDR3 DNA is given, 33 bases translated from base 1. The germline V gene sets CDR1 to SNHLY and CDR2 to FYNNEI. Trimmed from V: 10 bases; trimmed from J: 3 bases; junction bases lacking a gene match: 10. TCR beta CDR3 regions were amplified by multiplex PCR using the immunoSEQ assay from an average of about 1,200 ng genomic DNA per sample. The assay corrected primer bias using a complete synthetic TCR repertoire to establish an amplification baseline. Amplicons were sequenced on the Illumina platform. The study's own analysis went as follows. Sequence errors were corrected by clustering with frequency ratios and a modified nearest-neighbor algorithm, and the sequences were then analyzed in the immunoSEQ Analyzer using IMGT gene definitions. At each rarefaction depth, TCR richness and evenness were averaged across 20 rarefaction repeats, and samples with fewer sequences than that depth were excluded. Relative abundances of V, D and J genes were compared between groups using Wilcoxon rank sum tests, with FDR correction applied. In the blinded duplicates, the intraclass correlation was approximately 96% for TCR richness and averaged around 78% across 66 gene segments. Sourced from immuneACCESS, this table was stored by TCRdb with only in-frame sequences that have V and J called. A share of the clones is absent; for the studies checked, an unresolved V gene accounts for under half, and the remainder has no known explanation. V and J calls and clone size are copied from that table; D and trimming were computed from the DNA. The sample's clone listing holds over 25,000 clones. Jointly, the top ten make up around 21% of the sample.

To note about this clone: No antigen is known for it. The read ends 3 residues before the CDR3 terminus; that terminus is restored from the germline J gene.

The chain joins TRBV2 to TRBJ1-1, and 8 bases in between align with TRBD1. The source is a woman aged 18 to 75 with a cervical HPV16 infection that either progressed to CIN3+ or cleared (not recorded which). Sequencing was carried out using blood buffy coat. The covered CDR3 bases are TGTGCCACTACACGGACAGGGCGGGACACTGAA. Its protein is CATTRTGRDTE. The whole CDR3 protein reads CATTRTGRDTEAFF.